This T cell receptor (beta chain) was identified during a study of cytomegalovirus exposure and HLA in healthy donors. The CDR3 sequence is 16 residues long. V was pared by 6 bases and J by 6 bases, with 11 bases of the junction left unmatched. Germline-derived CDR1 and CDR2 are MNHEY and SMNVEV (reference sequence). PCR was performed using 60 Vbeta and 13 Jbeta primers. This table comes from immunoSEQ multiplex PCR, and its TCRdb copy is limited to in-frame clones, with some not included. The data contain roughly 260,000 clones, roughly 81% of them singletons. With respect to this clone: Its specificity is unknown.

Whole-study results and caveats: A later analysis showed TCR association rates differing by HLA locus, peaking at DRB1 and lowest at HLA-C.

This receptor was identified in a woman aged 40 to 50 in good health and CMV-seropositive. The specimen was PBMCs. The chain couples TRBV27 to TRBJ2-1; 10 positions match TRBD2. CDR3 coding DNA: TGTGCCAGCAGACCCCCGGGTCTAGCGGGAGCCAATGAGCAGTTCTTC. It codes for CASRPPGLAGANEQFF.